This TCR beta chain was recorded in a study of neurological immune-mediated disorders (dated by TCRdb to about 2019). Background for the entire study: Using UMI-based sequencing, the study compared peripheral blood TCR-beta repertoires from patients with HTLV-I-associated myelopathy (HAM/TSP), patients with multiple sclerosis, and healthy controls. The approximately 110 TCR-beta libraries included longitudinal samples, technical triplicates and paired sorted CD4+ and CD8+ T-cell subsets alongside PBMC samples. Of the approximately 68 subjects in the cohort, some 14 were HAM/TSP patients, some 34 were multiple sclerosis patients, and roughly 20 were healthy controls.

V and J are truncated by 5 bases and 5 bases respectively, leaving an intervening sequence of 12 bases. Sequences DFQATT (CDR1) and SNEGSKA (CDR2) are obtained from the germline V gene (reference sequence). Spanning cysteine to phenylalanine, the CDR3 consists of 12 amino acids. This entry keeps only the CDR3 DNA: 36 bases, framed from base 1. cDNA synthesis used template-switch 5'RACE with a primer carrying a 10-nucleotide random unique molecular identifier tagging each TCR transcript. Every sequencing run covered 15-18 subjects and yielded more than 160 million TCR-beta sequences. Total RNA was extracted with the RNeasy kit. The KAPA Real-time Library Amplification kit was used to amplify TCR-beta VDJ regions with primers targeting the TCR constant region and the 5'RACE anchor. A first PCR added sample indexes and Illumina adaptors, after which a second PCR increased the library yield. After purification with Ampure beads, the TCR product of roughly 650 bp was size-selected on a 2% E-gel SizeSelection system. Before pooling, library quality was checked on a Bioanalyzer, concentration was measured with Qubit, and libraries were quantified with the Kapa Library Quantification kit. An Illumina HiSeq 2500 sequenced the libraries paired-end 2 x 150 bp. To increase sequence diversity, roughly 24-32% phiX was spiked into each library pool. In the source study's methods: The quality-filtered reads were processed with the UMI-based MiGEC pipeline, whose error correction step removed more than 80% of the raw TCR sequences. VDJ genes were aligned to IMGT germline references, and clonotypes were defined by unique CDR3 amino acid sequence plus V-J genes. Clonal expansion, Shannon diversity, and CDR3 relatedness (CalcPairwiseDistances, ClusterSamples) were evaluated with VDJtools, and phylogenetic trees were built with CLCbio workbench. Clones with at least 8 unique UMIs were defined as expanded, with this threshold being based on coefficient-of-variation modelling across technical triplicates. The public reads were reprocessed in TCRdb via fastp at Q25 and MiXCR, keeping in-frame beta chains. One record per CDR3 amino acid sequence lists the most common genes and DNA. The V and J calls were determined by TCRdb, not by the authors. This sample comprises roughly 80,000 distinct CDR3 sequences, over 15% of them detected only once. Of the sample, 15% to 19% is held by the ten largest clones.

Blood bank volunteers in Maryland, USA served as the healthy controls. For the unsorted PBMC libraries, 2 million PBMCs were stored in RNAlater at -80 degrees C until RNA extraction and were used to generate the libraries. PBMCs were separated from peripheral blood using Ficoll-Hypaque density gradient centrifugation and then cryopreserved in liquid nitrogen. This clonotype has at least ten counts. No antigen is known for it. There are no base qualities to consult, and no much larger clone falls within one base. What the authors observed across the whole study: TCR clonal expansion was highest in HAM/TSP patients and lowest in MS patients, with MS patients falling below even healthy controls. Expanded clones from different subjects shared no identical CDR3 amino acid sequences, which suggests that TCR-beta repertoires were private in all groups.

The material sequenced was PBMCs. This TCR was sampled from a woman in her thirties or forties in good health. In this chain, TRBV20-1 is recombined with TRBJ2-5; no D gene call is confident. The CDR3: CSAPGRGETQYF. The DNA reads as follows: TGCAGTGCTCCGGGCCGTGGGGAGACCCAGTACTTC.